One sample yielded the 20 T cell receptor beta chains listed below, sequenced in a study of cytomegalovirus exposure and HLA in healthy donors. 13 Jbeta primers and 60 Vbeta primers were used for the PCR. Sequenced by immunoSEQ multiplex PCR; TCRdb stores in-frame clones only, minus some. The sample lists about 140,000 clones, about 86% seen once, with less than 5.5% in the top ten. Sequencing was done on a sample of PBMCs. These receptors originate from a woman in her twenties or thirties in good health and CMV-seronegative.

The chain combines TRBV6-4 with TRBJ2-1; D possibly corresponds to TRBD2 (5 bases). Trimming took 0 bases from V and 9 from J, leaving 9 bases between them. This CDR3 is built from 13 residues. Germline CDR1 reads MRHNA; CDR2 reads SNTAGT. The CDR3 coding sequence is TGTGCCAGCAGTGACTCGTGGGAGAGTGAGCAGTTCTTC. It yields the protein CASSDSWESEQFF.

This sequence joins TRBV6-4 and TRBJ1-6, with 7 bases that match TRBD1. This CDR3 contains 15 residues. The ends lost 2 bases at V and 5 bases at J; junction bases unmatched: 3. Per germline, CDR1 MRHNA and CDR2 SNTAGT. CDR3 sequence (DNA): TGTGCCAGCAGTGACAAAGGGGGCAATAATTCACCCCTCCACTTT. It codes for CASSDKGGNNSPLHF.

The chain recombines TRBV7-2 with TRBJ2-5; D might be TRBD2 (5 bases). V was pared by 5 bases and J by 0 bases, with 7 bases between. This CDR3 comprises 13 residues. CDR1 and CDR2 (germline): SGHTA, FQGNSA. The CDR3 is CASSPRDQETQYF. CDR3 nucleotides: TGTGCCAGCAGCCCGCGGGACCAAGAGACCCAGTACTTC. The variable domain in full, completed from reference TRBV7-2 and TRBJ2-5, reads GAGVSQSPSNKVTEKGKDVELRCDPISGHTALYWYRQSLGQGLEFLIYFQGNSAPDKSGLPSDRFSAERTGGSVSTLTIQRTQQEDSAVYLCASSPRDQETQYFGPGTRLLVL.

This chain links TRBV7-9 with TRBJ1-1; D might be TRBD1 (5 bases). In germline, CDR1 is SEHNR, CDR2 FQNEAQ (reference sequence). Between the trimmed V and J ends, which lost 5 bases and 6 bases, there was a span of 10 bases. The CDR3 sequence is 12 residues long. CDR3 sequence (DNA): TGTGCCAGCAGCACCCTAGGGGCTGAAGCTTTCTTT. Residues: CASSTLGAEAFF.

As DNA, the CDR3 is TGTGCCAGCAGACTACTAGCGGGAGCTCGCACAGATACGCAGTATTTT. Protein sequence: CASRLLAGARTDTQYF. This rearrangement joins TRBV2 to TRBJ2-3, with 11 bases matching TRBD2. The germline CDR1 and CDR2 sequences are SNHLY and FYNNEI. V lost 6 bases to trimming and J lost 1 base; unmatched junction nucleotides: 6. The CDR3 spans 16 residues. The variable domain in full, completed from reference TRBV2 and TRBJ2-3, reads EPEVTQTPSHQVTQMGQEVILRCVPISNHLYFYWYRQILGQKVEFLVSFYNNEISEKSEIFDDQFSVERPDGSNFTLKIRSTKLEDSAMYFCASRLLAGARTDTQYFGPGTRLTVL.

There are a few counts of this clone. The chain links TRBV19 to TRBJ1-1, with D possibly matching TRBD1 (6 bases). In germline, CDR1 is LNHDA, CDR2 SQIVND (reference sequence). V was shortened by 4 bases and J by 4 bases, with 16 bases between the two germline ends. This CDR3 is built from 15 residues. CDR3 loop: CASSTEKTGFTEAFF. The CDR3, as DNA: TGTGCCAGTAGTACGGAAAAAACAGGGTTCACTGAAGCTTTCTTT.

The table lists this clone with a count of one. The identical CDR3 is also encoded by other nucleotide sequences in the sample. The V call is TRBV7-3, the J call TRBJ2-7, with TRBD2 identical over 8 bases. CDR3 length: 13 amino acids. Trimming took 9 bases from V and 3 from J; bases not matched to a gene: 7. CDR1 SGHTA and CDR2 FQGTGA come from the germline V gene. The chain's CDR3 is CASSFGRDYEQYF. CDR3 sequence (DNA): TGTGCCAGTTCCTTCGGGAGGGACTACGAGCAGTACTTC.

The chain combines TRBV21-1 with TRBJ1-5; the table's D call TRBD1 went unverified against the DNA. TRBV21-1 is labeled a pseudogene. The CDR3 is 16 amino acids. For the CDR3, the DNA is TGTGCCAGCAGCAAAGCGCACCAAGGGGGAAGTCAGCCCCAGCATTTT. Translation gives CASSKAHQGGSQPQHF.

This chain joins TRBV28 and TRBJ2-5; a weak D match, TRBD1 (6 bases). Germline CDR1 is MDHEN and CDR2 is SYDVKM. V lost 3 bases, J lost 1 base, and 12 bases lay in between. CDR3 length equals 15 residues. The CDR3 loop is CASSFLQGFQETQYF. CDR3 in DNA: TGTGCCAGCAGTTTCCTACAGGGCTTCCAAGAGACCCAGTACTTC.

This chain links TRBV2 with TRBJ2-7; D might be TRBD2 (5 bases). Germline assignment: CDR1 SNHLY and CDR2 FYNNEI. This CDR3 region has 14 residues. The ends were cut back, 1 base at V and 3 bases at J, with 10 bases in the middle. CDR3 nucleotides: TGTGCCAGCAGTGAAGTCGGGGTCCACTACGAGCAGTACTTC. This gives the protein CASSEVGVHYEQYF.

Here the CDR3 reads CASSQPVEGWHTQYF. For the CDR3, the DNA is TGTGCCAGCAGCCAGCCGGTGGAGGGTTGGCATACGCAGTATTTT. The chain links TRBV11-2 to TRBJ2-3; possible D gene TRBD2, 6 bases. V lost 5 bases, J lost 7 bases, and 19 bases lay in between. CDR1 SGHAT and CDR2 FQNNGV come from the germline V gene. The CDR3 totals 15 residues.

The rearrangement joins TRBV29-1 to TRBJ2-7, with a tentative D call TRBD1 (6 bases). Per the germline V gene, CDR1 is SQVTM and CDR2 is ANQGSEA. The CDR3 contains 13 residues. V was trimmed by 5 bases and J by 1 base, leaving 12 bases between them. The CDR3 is CSVWQGLSYEQYF. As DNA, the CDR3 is TGCAGCGTTTGGCAGGGGCTTTCCTACGAGCAGTACTTC.

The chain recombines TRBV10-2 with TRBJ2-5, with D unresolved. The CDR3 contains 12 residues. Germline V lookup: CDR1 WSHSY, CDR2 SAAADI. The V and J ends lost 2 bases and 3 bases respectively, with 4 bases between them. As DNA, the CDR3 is TGCGCCAGCAGTGAGCCAAAAGAGACCCAGTACTTC. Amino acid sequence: CASSEPKETQYF.

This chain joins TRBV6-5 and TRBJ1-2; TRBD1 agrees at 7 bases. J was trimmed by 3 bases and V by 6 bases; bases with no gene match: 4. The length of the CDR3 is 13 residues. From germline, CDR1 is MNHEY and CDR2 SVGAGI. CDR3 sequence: CASSTDRDYGYTF. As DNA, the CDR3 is TGTGCCAGCAGCACCGACAGGGACTATGGCTACACCTTC.

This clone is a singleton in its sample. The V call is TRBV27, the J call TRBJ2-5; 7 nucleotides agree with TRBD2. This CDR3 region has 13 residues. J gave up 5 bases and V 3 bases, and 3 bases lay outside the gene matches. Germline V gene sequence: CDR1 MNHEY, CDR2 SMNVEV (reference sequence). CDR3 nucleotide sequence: TGTGCCAGCAGTTTTGGCGGGAGCGAGACCCAGTACTTC. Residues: CASSFGGSETQYF.

Written as DNA, the CDR3 is TGTGCCAGCAGCTTAGTGGGGGATTGGGGACAGTACGAGCAGTACTTC. Translation gives CASSLVGDWGQYEQYF. The rearrangement links TRBV7-9 to TRBJ2-7; the match to TRBD1 covers 7 bases. CDR3 length: 16 amino acids. The ends lost 1 base at V and 4 bases at J; junction bases unmatched: 10. Germline-derived CDR1 and CDR2 are SEHNR and FQNEAQ (reference sequence).

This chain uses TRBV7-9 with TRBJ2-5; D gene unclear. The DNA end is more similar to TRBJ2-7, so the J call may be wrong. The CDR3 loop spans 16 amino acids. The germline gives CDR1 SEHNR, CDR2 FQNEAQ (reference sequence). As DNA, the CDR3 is TGTGCCAGCAGCCGCTCCCGTGAGGATGACTCCTACGAGCAGTACTTC. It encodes CASSRSREDDSYEQYF.

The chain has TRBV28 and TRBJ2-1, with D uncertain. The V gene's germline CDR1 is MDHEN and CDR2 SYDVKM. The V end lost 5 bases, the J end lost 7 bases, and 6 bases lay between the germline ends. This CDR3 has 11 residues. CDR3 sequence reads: CASSRYNEQFF. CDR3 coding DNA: TGTGCCAGCAGTCGGTATAATGAGCAGTTCTTC.

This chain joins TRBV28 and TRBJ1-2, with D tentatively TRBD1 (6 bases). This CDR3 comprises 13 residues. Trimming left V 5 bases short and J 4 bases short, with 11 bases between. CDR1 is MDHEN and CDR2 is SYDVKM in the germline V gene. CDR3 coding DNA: TGTGCCAGCAGTCAGGGGACCCCCTATGGCTACACCTTC. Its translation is CASSQGTPYGYTF.

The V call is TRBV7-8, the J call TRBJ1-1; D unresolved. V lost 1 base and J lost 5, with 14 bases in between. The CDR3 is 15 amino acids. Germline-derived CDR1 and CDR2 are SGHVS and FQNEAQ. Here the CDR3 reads CASSLVGSARTEAFF. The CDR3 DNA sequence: TGTGCCAGCAGCTTAGTAGGATCGGCGAGGACTGAAGCTTTCTTT.